This T cell receptor (beta chain) comes out of a study of regulatory T cells in long-lasting Graves disease (dated by TCRdb to the early 2020s). Turning to the overall study: In the newly diagnosed Graves' disease group, patients had been taking antithyroid drugs for less than 3 months. Persistent Graves' disease patients were compared with newly diagnosed Graves' disease patients by peripheral blood TCR sequencing and RNA sequencing. The study took place in China and was registered as a clinical trial. A total of roughly 35 samples underwent TCR sequencing: some 13 from persistent and about 20 from newly diagnosed Graves' disease patients.

Libraries were made using multiplex PCR. Sequencer: Illumina HiSeq 4000. CDR3 regions were amplified by Arm-PCR with iRepertoire HTBI primers to construct TCR beta libraries. PCR products were gel purified before sequencing. The published analysis was carried out like this. Gene usage analysis of CDR3 amino acid clonotypes used the 55 to 65 TRBV and 11 to 15 TRBJ segments found across samples. COPE and FqMerger were used to merge the filtered high-quality paired reads into contigs. BLAST was used to align contigs to IMGT TRBV, TRBD and TRBJ reference genes, with CDR3 defined following IMGT. Clonotypes above 0.1% frequency were classified as highly expanded clones. Shannon entropy served as the measure of repertoire diversity, while the Gini coefficient captured V-J evenness. Clonotypes shared by more than one individual were considered public. Using fastp trimming at Q25 and MiXCR clonotype assembly, TCRdb reanalyzed the public sequencing data and kept in-frame beta chains. For every CDR3 protein sequence, its rows merge into one entry that carries the most common genes and DNA. TCRdb, not the original authors, processed these V and J calls. The sample table lists 350,000 to 450,000 distinct CDR3 sequences, around 14% of them with a count of one. Approximately 15% of the sample is held by the ten biggest clonotypes.

This clonotype was detected only a few times. Its antigen specificity is not known. No much larger clonotype is one base removed from it; base qualities were not supplied. Results and caveats for the whole study, not just this receptor: Only the TCR beta chain was sequenced and analyzed. Persistent disease showed preferential use of TRBV28, TRBJ1-2 and TRBJ2-5, whereas newly diagnosed disease favored TRBV20-1 and TRBJ2-1. Only peripheral blood was studied, because thyroid tissue, the primary lesion, was inaccessible. Compared with newly diagnosed patients, patients with persistent Graves' disease had lower TCR Shannon entropy and fewer highly expanded clones, which suggests clonal expansion. The small sample size was acknowledged by the authors as a limitation that may reduce accuracy. Patients with persistent disease shared more public clonotypes (approximately 2,500) than newly diagnosed patients did (about 970).

The time point label corresponds to: newly diagnosed GD, antithyroid drugs for less than 3 months. For both TCR sequencing and RNA sequencing, RNA was extracted from PBMCs using TRIzol. The diagnosis of Graves' disease was made according to American Thyroid Association guidelines. Patients for the study were recruited at an endocrinology department in Xi'an, China. Each patient gave 9 to 10 milliliters of peripheral blood, collected in an EDTA anticoagulant tube. Ficoll Paque Plus density gradient separation was used to isolate PBMCs, and no further T cell sorting was done. An Agilent 2100 Bioanalyzer and agarose gel were used to assess RNA quality, and a NanoDrop 2000 was used to measure RNA concentration. Via the germline V gene, CDR1 is SGHDN and CDR2 FVKESK. V is pared back by 1 base and J by 1 base, with 8 bases lying between the germline termini. Including cysteine and phenylalanine, the CDR3 has 14 amino acids. CDR3 DNA is the only sequence kept; it has 42 bases, read in frame from the first base.

This sample was shared with a second study, whose subject was T cells in Graves' hyperthyroidism and ophthalmopathy. The second investigation adds: Stable Graves' hyperthyroidism was defined as no progression to ophthalmopathy during 18 months of follow-up. Hyperthyroidism patients were newly diagnosed, had a disease duration of under 2 months, and were aged 18 to 65 years. Any patient with an uncontrolled infection, another autoimmune disease, pregnancy or lactation was excluded. Diagnoses were established on the basis of clinical symptoms, serum thyroxine and TRAb, thyroid ultrasound, and orbital computed tomography. The first round of RT-PCR for the TCR CDR3 was performed with the HTBI primer set and the Qiagen OneStep RT-PCR kit. Blood samples also contained most of the expanded thyroid clonotypes (frequency above 0.001), which suggests that blood repertoires may reflect thyroid immune responses. A model built on a 13 V-J signature distinguished ophthalmopathy from stable hyperthyroidism, reaching 87.88% sensitivity and approximately 83% specificity in cross-validation and 80%/75% in testing. In validation, progression to ophthalmopathy was predicted by the model with about 70% sensitivity and under 85% specificity, a median of about 6.8 months before onset. A discovery cohort of about a hundred patients, 43 with Graves' ophthalmopathy and under 60 with stable Graves' hyperthyroidism, was used to find distinguishing TCR V-J signatures. Prospective prediction of ophthalmopathy was tested in an independent validation cohort of approximately 19 hyperthyroidism patients and 15 to 17 patients who later progressed to ophthalmopathy. The 80 to 100 discovery patients were randomly divided into training and test sets at a 7:3 ratio. In six Graves' hyperthyroidism patients, the study also compared T-cell repertoires from thyroid tissue with T-cell repertoires from blood. After sampling, hyperthyroidism patients received methimazole starting at 30 mg daily, and ophthalmopathy patients received high-dose intravenous methylprednisolone. The libraries were constructed in a second round of multiplex PCR and then size-selected and purified. Libraries were sequenced paired-end with 100 bp reads on an Illumina HiSeq2000. Raw data were processed with SOAPnuke, discarding reads with adapters, uncalled bases, mean Phred below 15, or no exact constant-primer or identifier match. High-quality paired reads were merged using COPE v1.2.5, and each unique nucleotide sequence was defined as a clonotype. MiTCR v1.1 was used to align clonotypes to the IMGT TRBV, TRBD and TRBJ reference segments. Only V-J combinations with frequency above 0.0001, covering 99% to 99.2% of repertoires, were analysed. A TCS score was defined as the ratio between F50 (clonal expansion) and ExV (chaos), using BLOSUM62-based TCRdist between CDR3 peptides within each V-J. Welch's t-statistics and random forest reduced approximately 520 V-J features to roughly 13, which were used in a naive Bayes classifier (R e1071). No statistical method was used to fix the sample size in advance, and group allocation was not hidden from the investigators. The paper reports TCR Vbeta CDR3 sequencing of roughly 140 peripheral blood samples: under 45 ophthalmopathy, 75 to 80 hyperthyroidism and approximately 17 progressor patients.

The receptor was derived from a woman aged 30 to 39 with Graves disease. Donor details come from another sample of the same person, matched by shared clones. This chain joins TRBV14 to TRBJ2-7, with no reliable assignment of the D segment. The sample consisted of peripheral blood mononuclear cells (PBMCs), taken at new diagnosis, from a patient treated with antithyroid drugs. The CDR3 in this case is CASSQGWGSYEQYF. The bases read TGTGCCAGCAGCCAAGGTTGGGGTTCCTACGAGCAGTACTTC.